The rows below give T cell receptor beta chains drawn from one sample of a study of PD-L1 blockade in urothelial cancer. Only in-frame clones appear in the TCRdb table, and some are missing; sequencing was by immunoSEQ multiplex PCR. The repertoire holds more than 45,000 clones, with roughly 80% as singletons. The material was PBMCs, obtained around atezolizumab (anti-PD-L1) treatment. The source of these receptors is a man between 65 and 79 years old with urothelial cancer. The CDR3 runs from the conserved cysteine through the conserved F or W. Fields, in order: clone size, J gene, D gene, V gene, CDR3 DNA, CDR3 protein. A D gene is named only where the DNA matches it firmly. Clone size is not always given. Where it is, it says once, few, many or a class for expanded clones.

clone size: .; J gene: TRBJ2-5; D gene: TRBD2; V gene: TRBV27; CDR3 DNA: TGTGCCAGCAGCCAGCGGGAGGGGGCCGAGACCCAGTACTTC; CDR3 protein: CASSQREGAETQYF
clone size: .; J gene: TRBJ2-6; D gene: .; V gene: TRBV5-1; CDR3 DNA: TGCGCCAGCAGCTCGCAGGTCTCTGGGGCCAACGTCCTGACTTTC; CDR3 protein: CASSSQVSGANVLTF
clone size: few; J gene: TRBJ1-3; D gene: TRBD1; V gene: TRBV30; CDR3 DNA: TGTGCCGCGGGACAGGGCATCGCCTCTGGAAACACCATATATTTT; CDR3 protein: CAAGQGIASGNTIYF
clone size: .; J gene: TRBJ1-5; D gene: .; V gene: TRBV27; CDR3 DNA: TGTGCCAGCAGTTTATCACGGGGATCGTCCCCCCAGCATTTT; CDR3 protein: CASSLSRGSSPQHF
clone size: .; J gene: TRBJ2-7; D gene: .; V gene: TRBV7-2; CDR3 DNA: TGTGCCAGCAGCTTAGAGCACGGGACTCACGAGCAGTACTTC; CDR3 protein: CASSLEHGTHEQYF
clone size: once; J gene: TRBJ1-2; D gene: TRBD1; V gene: TRBV2; CDR3 DNA: TGTGCCAGCATTTCGCAGGGGGCGGTCGCGCGTGGCTACACCTTC; CDR3 protein: CASISQGAVARGYTF
clone size: .; J gene: TRBJ2-7; D gene: TRBD1; V gene: TRBV5-1; CDR3 DNA: TGCGCCAGCAGCTTCTGGACAGGGAGCTACGAGCAGTACTTC; CDR3 protein: CASSFWTGSYEQYF
clone size: .; J gene: TRBJ2-5; D gene: TRBD2; V gene: TRBV2; CDR3 DNA: TGTGCCAGCAGTGAAGCGATGACTAGCGGGGAGGAGACCCAGTACTTC; CDR3 protein: CASSEAMTSGEETQYF
clone size: .; J gene: TRBJ1-6; D gene: .; V gene: TRBV4-2; CDR3 DNA: TGTGCCAGCAGCCAAGAAGCGGGGGCGGGTTCACCCCTCCACTTT; CDR3 protein: CASSQEAGAGSPLHF
clone size: .; J gene: TRBJ2-7; D gene: TRBD1; V gene: TRBV7-9; CDR3 DNA: TGTGCCAGCAGCTTAGTGGGACAGGGCTCCTACGAGCAGTACTTC; CDR3 protein: CASSLVGQGSYEQYF
clone size: .; J gene: TRBJ2-5; D gene: .; V gene: TRBV25-1; CDR3 DNA: TGTGCCAGCAGGCCGGCAGGGAATCAAGAGACCCAGTACTTC; CDR3 protein: CASRPAGNQETQYF
clone size: .; J gene: TRBJ1-2; D gene: TRBD1; V gene: TRBV7-2; CDR3 DNA: TGTGCCAGCAGCTTGTTGACAGGGATGGACTATGGCTACACCTTC; CDR3 protein: CASSLLTGMDYGYTF
clone size: once; J gene: TRBJ1-1; D gene: .; V gene: TRBV5-6; CDR3 DNA: TGTGCCAGCAGCTTGGAGCTGAACACTGAAGCTTTCTTT; CDR3 protein: CASSLELNTEAFF
clone size: .; J gene: TRBJ2-4; D gene: .; V gene: TRBV4-3; CDR3 DNA: TGCGCCAGCAGCCACCGGGACAAAAACATTCAGTACTTC; CDR3 protein: CASSHRDKNIQYF
clone size: once; J gene: TRBJ2-1; D gene: .; V gene: TRBV2; CDR3 DNA: TGTGCCAGCAGTGCTGCCCCACTCTCCGAGCAGTTCTTC; CDR3 protein: CASSAAPLSEQFF
clone size: .; J gene: TRBJ2-7; D gene: .; V gene: TRBV27; CDR3 DNA: TGTGCCAGCAGTTTAGGGCATGGTATCTACGAGCAGTACTTC; CDR3 protein: CASSLGHGIYEQYF
clone size: few; J gene: TRBJ2-3; D gene: .; V gene: TRBV5-1; CDR3 DNA: TGCGCCAGCAGCTTTCTAGGCGGGAAGGGAGATACGCAGTATTTT; CDR3 protein: CASSFLGGKGDTQYF
clone size: .; J gene: TRBJ1-4; D gene: TRBD1; V gene: TRBV5-1; CDR3 DNA: TGCGCCAGCAGCGAGACATCCGGGACAGGGAGCGAAAAACTGTTTTTT; CDR3 protein: CASSETSGTGSEKLFF
clone size: .; J gene: TRBJ1-5; D gene: .; V gene: TRBV10-3; CDR3 DNA: TGTGCCATCAGTGGGAACAGTAACAATCAGCCCCAGCATTTT; CDR3 protein: CAISGNSNNQPQHF
clone size: .; J gene: TRBJ2-7; D gene: .; V gene: TRBV6-1; CDR3 DNA: TGTGCCAGCACTAGGACAACCTACGAGCAGTACTTC; CDR3 protein: CASTRTTYEQYF
clone size: few; J gene: TRBJ2-7; D gene: .; V gene: TRBV7-9; CDR3 DNA: TGTGCCAGCAGCTCGATGGAGTCCTACGAGCAGTACTTC; CDR3 protein: CASSSMESYEQYF
clone size: .; J gene: TRBJ2-3; D gene: TRBD2; V gene: TRBV6-1; CDR3 DNA: TGTGCCAGCAGTACTAGCGGGAGTAGGACAGATACGCAGTATTTT; CDR3 protein: CASSTSGSRTDTQYF
clone size: .; J gene: TRBJ1-5; D gene: .; V gene: TRBV7-2; CDR3 DNA: TGTGCCAGCAGCATAGCCTCCGGGAGCAATCAGCCCCAGCATTTT; CDR3 protein: CASSIASGSNQPQHF
clone size: .; J gene: TRBJ1-6; D gene: .; V gene: TRBV2; CDR3 DNA: TGTGCCAGCATGTCCCAGTGGGGGGTTAATTCACCCCTCCACTTT; CDR3 protein: CASMSQWGVNSPLHF
clone size: .; J gene: TRBJ2-7; D gene: TRBD2; V gene: TRBV6-6; CDR3 DNA: TGTGCCAGCAGTTCACCGAGCGGGAAGATCTCTGAGCAGTACTTC; CDR3 protein: CASSSPSGKISEQYF
clone size: .; J gene: TRBJ1-1; D gene: .; V gene: TRBV7-9; CDR3 DNA: TGTGCCAGCAGCTCGCGTGGGTTTATGGGGGGGGGACACACTGAAGCTTTCTTT; CDR3 protein: CASSSRGFMGGGHTEAFF
clone size: .; J gene: TRBJ2-7; D gene: .; V gene: TRBV2; CDR3 DNA: TGTGCCAGCAGTCTCCACGAGCAGTACTTC; CDR3 protein: CASSLHEQYF
clone size: .; J gene: TRBJ2-2; D gene: .; V gene: TRBV18; CDR3 DNA: TGTGCCAGCTCACGAGGCTCGAACACCGGGGAGCTGTTTTTT; CDR3 protein: CASSRGSNTGELFF
clone size: .; J gene: TRBJ1-2; D gene: TRBD1; V gene: TRBV6-5; CDR3 DNA: TGTGCCAGCCAGCTCTCCGGGGCAGGGGGTGGTGGCTACACCTTC; CDR3 protein: CASQLSGAGGGGYTF
clone size: few; J gene: TRBJ1-6; D gene: TRBD1; V gene: TRBV19; CDR3 DNA: TGTGCCAGTAAAACCTGGGACAGGGGAGATTCACCCCTCCACTTT; CDR3 protein: CASKTWDRGDSPLHF
clone size: .; J gene: TRBJ2-1; D gene: TRBD2; V gene: TRBV7-2; CDR3 DNA: TGTGCCAGCAGACCATGGGCGGGGGGGCCGGACAATGAGCAGTTCTTC; CDR3 protein: CASRPWAGGPDNEQFF
clone size: .; J gene: TRBJ2-4; D gene: .; V gene: TRBV4-3; CDR3 DNA: TGCGCCAGCAGCCAAGATGCGACAGGCGAAGCCAAAAACATTCAGTACTTC; CDR3 protein: CASSQDATGEAKNIQYF
clone size: .; J gene: TRBJ2-1; D gene: .; V gene: TRBV28; CDR3 DNA: TGTGCCAGCAGAACCCGACAGACCAGCTACAATGAGCAGTTCTTC; CDR3 protein: CASRTRQTSYNEQFF
clone size: .; J gene: TRBJ1-4; D gene: .; V gene: TRBV30; CDR3 DNA: TGTGCCTGGAGTTTGAGACAGAATGAAAAACTGTTTTTT; CDR3 protein: CAWSLRQNEKLFF
clone size: .; J gene: TRBJ1-5; D gene: .; V gene: TRBV30; CDR3 DNA: TGTGCCTGGAGCCGACCGGGATCAGCGGGTCAGCCCCAGCATTTT; CDR3 protein: CAWSRPGSAGQPQHF
clone size: .; J gene: TRBJ2-2; D gene: .; V gene: TRBV13; CDR3 DNA: TGTGCCAGCAGCCTCGGGACTTTTGGAGGTTCCGGGGAGCTGTTTTTT; CDR3 protein: CASSLGTFGGSGELFF
clone size: few; J gene: TRBJ1-2; D gene: .; V gene: TRBV6-5; CDR3 DNA: TGTGCCAGCAGTTACTCGACGGGGGGCTCTAACTATGGCTACACCTTC; CDR3 protein: CASSYSTGGSNYGYTF
clone size: few; J gene: TRBJ2-7; D gene: TRBD2; V gene: TRBV2; CDR3 DNA: TGTGCCAGCAGTTCGTCTACTAGCGGGACAGCCGCCTACGAGCAGTACTTC; CDR3 protein: CASSSSTSGTAAYEQYF
clone size: .; J gene: TRBJ1-1; D gene: .; V gene: TRBV27; CDR3 DNA: TGTGCCAGCGGCAGGGGTTTTAACACTGAAGCTTTCTTT; CDR3 protein: CASGRGFNTEAFF
clone size: few; J gene: TRBJ2-1; D gene: TRBD2; V gene: TRBV28; CDR3 DNA: TGTGCCAGCAGGGGGACTAGCGGGGACTACAATGAGCAGTTCTTC; CDR3 protein: CASRGTSGDYNEQFF
clone size: .; J gene: TRBJ2-3; D gene: TRBD2; V gene: TRBV9; CDR3 DNA: TGTGCCAGCAGCGTAGCGGCGGGAGGGCCATCCCGCATGCACACAGATACGCAGTATTTT; CDR3 protein: CASSVAAGGPSRMHTDTQYF
clone size: .; J gene: TRBJ1-2; D gene: .; V gene: TRBV9; CDR3 DNA: TGTGCCAGCAGCGTAGAGGGAGGGCGATGGAATGGCTACACCTTC; CDR3 protein: CASSVEGGRWNGYTF
clone size: .; J gene: TRBJ2-7; D gene: TRBD1; V gene: TRBV7-3; CDR3 DNA: TGTGCCAGCAGCTTAAGCCCGGGACAGGCTGGGTACTTC; CDR3 protein: CASSLSPGQAGYF
clone size: once; J gene: TRBJ1-1; D gene: .; V gene: TRBV18; CDR3 DNA: TGTGCCAGCTCACCACTACACGCGGAAGGAACTGAAGCTTTCTTT; CDR3 protein: CASSPLHAEGTEAFF
clone size: .; J gene: TRBJ1-5; D gene: .; V gene: TRBV27; CDR3 DNA: TGTGCCAGCAGATCCCGGGATCTGCAGCCCCAGCATTTT; CDR3 protein: CASRSRDLQPQHF
clone size: .; J gene: TRBJ2-7; D gene: TRBD1; V gene: TRBV2; CDR3 DNA: TGTGCCAGCAGTGACCTTGACGTGGGGTTCACAGGGGGGCACTACGAGCAGTACTTC; CDR3 protein: CASSDLDVGFTGGHYEQYF
clone size: .; J gene: TRBJ2-3; D gene: .; V gene: TRBV5-1; CDR3 DNA: TGCGCCAGCAGCCCGGCGGGTCTTGGGGCAGATACGCAGTATTTT; CDR3 protein: CASSPAGLGADTQYF